Each of the 20 T cell receptor beta chains below was sequenced from the same sample in a study of blood T cell repertoires in COVID-19. Libraries were prepared by immunoSEQ multiplex PCR; TCRdb keeps only in-frame clonotypes and omits some of them. Of around 120,000 clones listed, approximately 87% were seen once; the top ten hold roughly 30%. The sample consisted of peripheral blood. The receptors derive from a woman between 65 and 79 years old with acute or convalescent COVID-19.

The genes are TRBV6-2 or TRBV6-3 and TRBJ1-1; 7 bases fit TRBD1. The ends lost 2 bases at V and 6 bases at J; junction bases unmatched: 6. The CDR3 has 14 residues. Germline V gene lookup returns CDR1 MNHEY and CDR2 SVGEGT. The CDR3 is CASSYGTAAAEAFF. In DNA form, the CDR3 reads TGTGCCAGCAGTTACGGGACAGCGGCGGCTGAAGCTTTCTTT.

The rearrangement joins TRBV15 to TRBJ1-2; D is ambiguous. V lost 0 bases, J lost 3 bases, and 11 bases lay in between. Germline CDR1 reads LNHNV; CDR2 reads YYDKDF (reference sequence). This CDR3 spans 15 amino acids. This CDR3 is CATSRDLAGYYGYTF. The CDR3 region has the DNA TGTGCCACCAGCAGAGACCTCGCAGGATACTATGGCTACACCTTC.

The rearrangement joins TRBV30 to TRBJ1-1; no clear D gene. Germline V gives CDR1 GTSNPN, CDR2 SVGIG (reference sequence). V lost 6 bases, J lost 1 base, and 15 bases lay in between. The CDR3 is 14 amino acids. This CDR3 is CACHSEERNTEAFF. CDR3 in DNA: TGTGCCTGTCATTCCGAGGAAAGGAACACTGAAGCTTTCTTT.

This clone was seen a few times. This sequence joins TRBV2 and TRBJ1-1; D is ambiguous. In germline, CDR1 is SNHLY, CDR2 FYNNEI. V was cut by 7 bases and J by 3 bases, with 12 bases left in between. This CDR3 spans 13 amino acids. Here the CDR3 DNA reads TGTGCCAGCATTCCTCTACCGGACACTGAAGCTTTCTTT. Protein: CASIPLPDTEAFF.

The J gene is TRBJ1-4, the V gene TRBV7-9, with TRBD1 identical over 9 bases. V gave up 5 bases and J gave up 8 bases; unmatched junction bases: 9. This CDR3 is built from 15 residues. Per germline, CDR1 SEHNR and CDR2 FQNEAQ (reference sequence). The CDR3 bases are TGTGCCAGCAGCCAAAATACAGGGGGCAGGGAAAAACTGTTTTTT. This codes for CASSQNTGGREKLFF.

V and J are TRBV9 and TRBJ2-5; the match to TRBD2 covers 13 bases. Trimming cost V 3 bases and J 1 base; bases outside gene matches: 3. CDR3 length: 16 residues. Germline V gene lookup returns CDR1 SGDLS and CDR2 YYNGEE. The CDR3 bases are TGTGCCAGCAGCGCAAGGACTAGCGGGGGCCAAGAGACCCAGTACTTC. It translates to CASSARTSGGQETQYF.

The chain uses TRBV5-5 and TRBJ1-6, with D perhaps TRBD1 (5 bases). Trimming cost V 0 bases and J 7 bases, with 11 bases left between them. Germline-derived CDR1 and CDR2 are SGHKS and YYEKEE (reference sequence). The CDR3 is made up of 15 amino acids. The CDR3 reads CASSLVGDPNSPLHF. The DNA for the CDR3 is TGTGCCAGCAGCTTGGTAGGGGATCCAAATTCACCCCTCCACTTT.

The chain couples TRBV28 to TRBJ1-6; 7 bases agree with TRBD1. Trimming cost V 6 bases and J 7 bases; bases outside gene matches: 0. CDR1 and CDR2 (germline): MDHEN, SYDVKM. The length of the CDR3 is 12 residues. CDR3 DNA: TGTGCCAGCAGACAGGGGAATTCACCCCTCCACTTT. It codes for CASRQGNSPLHF. The full variable domain, its missing parts supplied by reference TRBV28 and TRBJ1-6, is DVKVTQSSRYLVKRTGEKVFLECVQDMDHENMFWYRQDPGLGLRLIYFSYDVKMKEKGDIPEGYSVSREKKERFSLILESASTNQTSMYLCASRQGNSPLHFGNGTRLTVT.

This clone was recorded only once. The V gene is TRBV2, the J gene TRBJ1-2, with D perhaps matching TRBD1 (6 bases). Germline V gene sequence: CDR1 SNHLY, CDR2 FYNNEI. V was trimmed by 7 bases and J by 8 bases, leaving 17 bases between them. This CDR3 region has 13 residues. In DNA form, the CDR3 reads TGTGCCAGCAAAGGCAGGGGTAAACAAGGCTACACCTTC. This gives the protein CASKGRGKQGYTF.

This clone came up a few times. The V and J genes are TRBV9 and TRBJ1-1; the match to TRBD1 covers 7 bases. CDR3 length equals 13 residues. Germline V lookup: CDR1 SGDLS, CDR2 YYNGEE. V shed 7 bases, J shed 4 bases, and the junction held 7 bases outside the gene matches. In DNA form, the CDR3 reads TGTGCCAGCTCCCTGACAGGGCTCACTGAAGCTTTCTTT. It is translated as CASSLTGLTEAFF. The full variable domain, in which reference TRBV9 and TRBJ1-1 provide the parts outside the CDR3, is DSGVTQTPKHLITATGQRVTLRCSPRSGDLSVYWYQQSLDQGLQFLIQYYNGEERAKGNILERFSAQQFPDLHSELNLSSLELGDSALYFCASSLTGLTEAFFGQGTRLTVV.

The chain carries TRBV28 and TRBJ1-2; the D gene is possibly TRBD1 (6 bases). Trimming took off 3 bases at V and 3 bases at J, with 11 bases between the two ends. This CDR3 spans 14 amino acids. Looked up from germline, CDR1 is MDHEN and CDR2 is SYDVKM. The DNA of the CDR3 is TGTGCCAGCAGTTTGCTGTCAGGGGACTATGGCTACACCTTC. It encodes CASSLLSGDYGYTF.

The rearrangement uses TRBV5-1 and TRBJ2-3; 10 bases agree with TRBD2. The CDR3 has 16 amino acids. Trimming removed 4 bases from V and 0 bases from J; junction bases left unmatched: 5. Germline V gene sequence: CDR1 SGHRS, CDR2 YFSETQ. The CDR3 reads CASSVLAGGSTDTQYF. The CDR3 coding sequence is TGCGCCAGCAGCGTATTAGCGGGGGGAAGCACAGATACGCAGTATTTT.

The chain carries TRBV6-1 and TRBJ2-5; 9 positions match TRBD2. V was clipped by 1 base and J by 5 bases; unmatched bases: 11. This CDR3 has 17 residues. CDR1 and CDR2 (germline): MNHNS, SASEGT. Here the CDR3 reads CASSEDPPAGGRETQYF. As DNA, the CDR3 is TGTGCCAGCAGTGAAGACCCTCCAGCGGGGGGCCGGGAGACCCAGTACTTC.

This clone was detected only once. The chain recombines TRBV4-2 with TRBJ1-1; the D is unclear. This CDR3 region has 15 residues. Per germline, CDR1 LGHNA and CDR2 YNFKEQ. V shed 0 bases and J shed 8 bases, with 16 bases lying between them. The CDR3 is CASSQDLVSNREAFF. CDR3 in DNA: TGTGCCAGCAGCCAAGATTTGGTATCGAACCGGGAAGCTTTCTTT.

The genes are TRBV4-1 and TRBJ2-6, with TRBD1 matching 9 bases. The ends lost 5 bases at V and 2 bases at J; junction bases unmatched: 13. The CDR3 is made up of 19 amino acids. Germline loops: CDR1 MGHRA, CDR2 YSYEKL. The CDR3 bases are TGCGCCAGCAGCTTGCGTCCCGGGACAGGGATCGCTGGGGCCAACGTCCTGACTTTC. Amino acid sequence: CASSLRPGTGIAGANVLTF.

The chain links TRBV12-3 or TRBV12-4 to TRBJ2-2; possible D gene TRBD2, 5 bases. Trimming took off 5 bases at V and 7 bases at J, with 11 bases between the two ends. The CDR3 spans 13 residues. In nucleotides, the CDR3 is TGTGCCAGCAGTCCCACTAGTGGCGGGGAGCTGTTTTTT. Its translation is CASSPTSGGELFF.

A word on this clone: The limits of the CDR3 on the DNA are not certain, so only TCRdb's listed CDR3 is given. V gene TRBV12-2 combines with J gene TRBJ2-3; the D segment call TRBD1 is taken from the table without a DNA check. TRBV12-2 is listed as a pseudogene. Including both end residues, the CDR3 is 14 amino acids long. The CDR3 here is CASRFGRGTDTQYF.

This chain links TRBV5-1 with TRBJ1-2; 7 bases map to TRBD1. The CDR3 has 15 residues. J gave up 0 bases and V 1 base, and 3 bases lay outside the gene matches. Germline CDR1 reads SGHRS; CDR2 reads YFSETQ. CDR3 DNA: TGCGCCAGCAGCTTGTGGGACAGAGCTAACTATGGCTACACCTTC. Translated: CASSLWDRANYGYTF.

This rearrangement joins TRBV10-2 to TRBJ2-7, with a possible D match to TRBD2 (7 bases). This CDR3 region has 14 residues. V dropped 8 bases and J dropped 2 bases, with 16 bases sitting between them. CDR1 WSHSY and CDR2 SAAADI come from the germline V gene. DNA of the CDR3: TGCGCCAGCCAAAGGGGGGGCCCTGCCTACGAGCAGTACTTC. Its translation is CASQRGGPAYEQYF.

This clone appeared once. The chain recombines TRBV7-9 with TRBJ2-7; 11 bases fit TRBD1. The length of the CDR3 is 13 residues. Germline V gives CDR1 SEHNR, CDR2 FQNEAQ (reference sequence). V shed 8 bases, J shed 6 bases, and the junction held 6 bases outside the gene matches. This chain's CDR3 is CASQDRGHPEQYF. DNA for the CDR3: TGTGCCAGCCAGGACAGGGGGCATCCCGAGCAGTACTTC.